The 29 T cell receptor beta chains presented below share a single source sample, sequenced in a study of persistence of HIV-infected CD4 T cells. An overlapping HIV-1 Gag peptide pool stimulated these cells at about 0.91 ug/peptide/mL. Sorting selected CD4+ T cells upregulating both CD40 ligand and CD69. Antigens for these TCRs are unknown. The immunoSEQ assay was version 4, run in survey mode. Sequenced by immunoSEQ multiplex PCR; TCRdb stores in-frame clones only, minus some. Of roughly 13,000 clones detected, under 70% appear once; the ten largest clones hold 6.9%. Sequences were derived from CD4+ T cells sorted from PBMCs after 18-hour stimulation, sampled from a patient who received antiretroviral therapy. The receptor set was obtained from an adult man with HIV who was CMV-seropositive.

By share, this clone counts as medium-sized. The chain combines TRBV5-1 with TRBJ1-1; D is unresolved. The germline gives CDR1 SGHRS, CDR2 YFSETQ. Trimming removed 2 bases at V and 3 bases at J, with 11 bases between. This CDR3 comprises 14 residues. The CDR3 here is CASSFGWRDTEAFF. The CDR3 nucleotides are TGCGCCAGCAGCTTCGGTTGGCGGGACACTGAAGCTTTCTTT.

The genes are TRBV6-5 and TRBJ1-2, with 10 bases identical to TRBD1. The trim removed 3 bases at V and 9 bases at J, leaving 7 bases unmatched. Germline loops: CDR1 MNHEY, CDR2 SVGAGI. The CDR3 covers 14 residues. Here the CDR3 reads CASSYSRDRGSYTF. The CDR3 region has the DNA TGTGCCAGCAGTTATTCCCGGGACAGGGGTAGCTACACCTTC.

This clone was counted a few times. The V and J genes are TRBV19 and TRBJ1-2; D remains ambiguous. Trimming stripped 1 base from V and 4 bases from J, with 13 bases between. The V gene's germline CDR1 is LNHDA and CDR2 SQIVND (reference sequence). The CDR3 extends over 15 amino acids. CDR3 protein: CASSIGGLIGYGYTF. Here the CDR3 DNA reads TGTGCCAGTAGTATAGGGGGTTTAATCGGCTATGGCTACACCTTC.

This clone is a singleton in its sample. CDR3 in amino acids: CASRVDAGTGELFF. The CDR3 DNA is TGTGCCAGCAGAGTCGATGCCGGCACCGGGGAGCTGTTTTTT. The chain recombines TRBV2 with TRBJ2-2; D remains unclear. Germline CDR1 and CDR2: SNHLY and FYNNEI. This CDR3 has 14 amino acids. V was pared by 6 bases and J by 4 bases, with 12 bases between.

The chain recombines TRBV6-5 with TRBJ1-2, with 7 bases aligning to TRBD1. Unmatched junction bases numbered 6, after V lost 10 bases and J lost 1 base. This CDR3 is built from 13 residues. Germline loops: CDR1 MNHEY, CDR2 SVGAGI. The CDR3 here is CATLGTVNYGYTF. The CDR3 bases are TGTGCCACCTTAGGGACAGTTAACTATGGCTACACCTTC.

The V gene is TRBV27, the J gene TRBJ2-7; maybe TRBD1 (6 bases). CDR1 and CDR2 from the germline V gene are MNHEY and SMNVEV (reference sequence). V was trimmed by 9 bases and J by 7 bases, leaving 16 bases between them. CDR3 length equals 12 residues. Here the CDR3 reads CASRTGSREQYF. The CDR3 coding sequence is TGTGCCAGTAGAACAGGGTCACGGGAGCAGTACTTC.

The gene calls are TRBV7-8 and TRBJ2-7; 10 bases map to TRBD2. With 2 bases clipped from V and 2 bases from J, the junction kept 3 bases outside the gene matches. This CDR3 contains 15 residues. Per germline, CDR1 SGHVS and CDR2 FQNEAQ. CDR3 loop: CASSLKREGPYEQYF. Here the CDR3 DNA reads TGTGCCAGCAGCTTAAAGCGGGAGGGACCCTACGAGCAGTACTTC.

This chain joins TRBV5-3 and TRBJ2-1; TRBD2 matches 7 bases. TRBV5-3 is labeled an ORF, and its function is uncertain. Trimming took 6 bases from V and 7 from J; bases not matched to a gene: 13. The CDR3 has 15 amino acids. In DNA, the CDR3 is TGTGCCAGAAAAGTAGCGGGTAAGTGGGGGAATGAGCAGTTCTTC. It specifies CARKVAGKWGNEQFF.

The V call is TRBV6-1, the J call TRBJ1-6, with D maybe TRBD1 (5 bases). The CDR3 totals 17 residues. The ends were cut back, 4 bases at V and 0 bases at J, with 13 bases in the middle. Germline V gene data show CDR1 as MNHNS and CDR2 as SASEGT. CDR3 residues: CASSAHSGSSYNSPLHF. The CDR3 DNA reads as TGTGCCAGCAGTGCCCATTCAGGGAGCTCCTATAATTCACCCCTCCACTTT.

The rearrangement uses TRBV18 and TRBJ2-7; D not resolved. CDR1 and CDR2 (germline): KGHSH, LQKENI. V was cut by 3 bases and J by 4 bases, with 16 bases left in between. This CDR3 comprises 15 residues. The CDR3 here is CASSPVTLRGYEQYF. In nucleotides, the CDR3 is TGTGCCAGCTCACCGGTAACACTTAGAGGATACGAGCAGTACTTC.

J is TRBJ1-6 and V is TRBV28, with TRBD1 as a possible D gene (6 bases). The CDR3 contains 14 residues. Trimming cost V 2 bases and J 7 bases, with 9 bases left between them. Germline CDR1 and CDR2: MDHEN and SYDVKM. Here the CDR3 reads CASSLGQGNSPLHF. CDR3 DNA sequence: TGTGCCAGCAGTTTAGGTCAGGGGAATTCACCCCTCCACTTT.

The chain carries TRBV16 and TRBJ2-1, with 13 positions matching TRBD2. After removal of 0 bases from V and 12 bases from J, the junction contained 5 bases not matched to a gene. Germline V gene sequence: CDR1 KGHSY, CDR2 FQNENV. The CDR3 contains 15 residues. The CDR3 DNA sequence: TGTGCCAGCAGCCAATCTAGGACTAGCGGGAGAGGGCAGTTCTTC. Protein product: CASSQSRTSGRGQFF.

This clone was observed a handful of times. The J gene is TRBJ1-5, the V gene TRBV29-1, with 9 positions matching TRBD1. This CDR3 has 15 amino acids. The germline V gene encodes CDR1 SQVTM and CDR2 ANQGSEA. V gave up 6 bases and J gave up 7 bases; unmatched junction bases: 13. CDR3 region: CSVKTDRGQGQPQHF. The CDR3 region has the DNA TGCAGCGTGAAAACGGACAGGGGCCAAGGCCAGCCCCAGCATTTT.

This clone turned up a few times. The genes are TRBV11-2 and TRBJ1-2; D is perhaps TRBD1 (5 bases). Trimming cost V 0 bases and J 12 bases, with 14 bases left between them. Germline V gene data show CDR1 as SGHAT and CDR2 as FQNNGV. The CDR3 covers 13 residues. CDR3 sequence: CASSLEGKGTNTF. The CDR3 DNA reads TGTGCCAGCAGCTTAGAGGGAAAGGGGACGAACACCTTC.

The V call is TRBV5-8, the J call TRBJ1-1; the D is unclear. The CDR3 spans 13 residues. Germline assignment: CDR1 SGHTS and CDR2 YDEGEE. Deletions cut 1 base from V and 7 bases from J, with 11 bases between. As DNA, the CDR3 is TGTGCCAGCAGCTTGAGGACTTTGGTTGAAGCTTTCTTT. Translation gives CASSLRTLVEAFF.

The chain couples TRBV28 to TRBJ2-5, with TRBD2 matching 7 bases. With V trimmed by 5 bases and J by 4 bases, 16 bases remained unmatched. CDR3 length: 17 amino acids. The germline gives CDR1 MDHEN, CDR2 SYDVKM. CDR3 in DNA: TGTGCCAGCAGTCCAACGGGAGGAGCGATGAGAGCAGAGACCCAGTACTTC. Its protein is CASSPTGGAMRAETQYF.

The chain combines TRBV4-1 with TRBJ1-6, with 7 bases identical to TRBD1. V trimming: 0 bases; J trimming: 9 bases; junction bases outside the gene matches: 5. Germline V CDR1 and CDR2: MGHRA, YSYEKL. This CDR3 is built from 15 residues. CDR3 DNA sequence: TGCGCCAGCAGCCAAGATCTACAGGGGCGTTCACCCCTCCACTTT. Translation gives CASSQDLQGRSPLHF.

The J gene is TRBJ2-1, the V gene TRBV9; 8 bases fit TRBD2. Trimming removed 4 bases from V and 6 bases from J; junction bases left unmatched: 12. This CDR3 is built from 16 residues. Germline V gene data show CDR1 as SGDLS and CDR2 as YYNGEE. This CDR3 is CASSPQGLVTANEQFF. The DNA of the CDR3 is TGTGCCAGCAGCCCCCAGGGACTAGTGACCGCCAATGAGCAGTTCTTC.

The chain employs TRBV7-9 and TRBJ1-6, with D perhaps matching TRBD1 (5 bases). The CDR3 totals 14 residues. V was trimmed by 6 bases and J by 2 bases, leaving 8 bases between them. In germline, CDR1 is SEHNR, CDR2 FQNEAQ (reference sequence). In nucleotides, the CDR3 is TGTGCCAGCAGTCCGACAGCCTATAATTCACCCCTCCACTTT. This codes for CASSPTAYNSPLHF.

The DNA of the CDR3 is TGTGCCAGCAGTTACTCCCGGACAGGGAACTATGGCTACACCTTC. Translating gives CASSYSRTGNYGYTF. The rearrangement joins TRBV6-5 to TRBJ1-2; 8 nucleotides match TRBD1. V lost 0 bases, J lost 2 bases, and 2 bases stayed unmatched. There are 15 residues in the CDR3. Per germline, CDR1 MNHEY and CDR2 SVGAGI.

The chain links TRBV7-9 to TRBJ1-6; TRBD1 aligns across 9 bases. V was pared by 4 bases and J by 11 bases, with 6 bases of the junction left unmatched. This CDR3 is built from 14 residues. Germline V lookup: CDR1 SEHNR, CDR2 FQNEAQ (reference sequence). The CDR3 sequence is CASSSGQGIAPLHF. CDR3 in DNA: TGTGCCAGCAGCTCGGGACAGGGAATTGCACCCCTCCACTTT.

This chain connects TRBV30 to TRBJ1-3, with D hard to call. Trimming took 0 bases from V and 8 from J, leaving 5 bases between them. This CDR3 is built from 11 residues. The germline V gene has CDR1 GTSNPN and CDR2 SVGIG (reference sequence). The CDR3, as DNA: TGTGCCTGGAGTGTCCGTGACACCATATATTTT. Its protein product is CAWSVRDTIYF.

The chain joins TRBV6-5 to TRBJ1-1, with a possible D match to TRBD1 (6 bases). The CDR3 loop spans 14 amino acids. The V end lost 5 bases, the J end lost 4 bases, and 14 bases lay between the germline ends. The germline CDR1 and CDR2 sequences are MNHEY and SVGAGI. The CDR3: CASSNRAGATEAFF. CDR3 DNA sequence: TGTGCCAGCAGTAATCGTGCAGGGGCCACTGAAGCTTTCTTT.

The chain is built from TRBV7-9 and TRBJ2-7, with unresolved D. Germline CDR1 SEHNR, CDR2 FQNEAQ (reference sequence). Trimming pared 1 base from V and 0 bases from J, leaving 16 bases between. This CDR3 comprises 17 residues. In nucleotides, the CDR3 is TGTGCCAGCAGCTTAGGACTCTCCGACTCTAGCTCCTACGAGCAGTACTTC. Encoded protein: CASSLGLSDSSSYEQYF.

This chain joins TRBV7-3 and TRBJ2-3; D remains ambiguous. Deletions cut 1 base from V and 10 bases from J, with 9 bases between. Germline loops: CDR1 SGHTA, CDR2 FQGTGA. This CDR3 contains 12 residues. CDR3 loop: CASSLNGFAQYF. In DNA, the CDR3 is TGTGCCAGCAGCTTAAATGGTTTTGCGCAGTATTTT.

The chain is built from TRBV11-2 and TRBJ2-1, with D tentatively TRBD1 or TRBD2 (6 bases each). This CDR3 has 18 residues. Germline loops: CDR1 SGHAT, CDR2 FQNNGV. V shed 4 bases and J shed 8 bases, with 27 bases lying between them. The CDR3 reads CASSSRGSGPTKGDEQFF. In DNA form, the CDR3 reads TGTGCCAGCAGCTCCCGGGGGAGCGGGCCTACCAAGGGGGATGAGCAGTTCTTC.

The rearrangement uses TRBV24-1 and TRBJ2-3, with 8 bases identical to TRBD2. With 3 bases clipped from V and 6 bases from J, the junction kept 7 bases outside the gene matches. This CDR3 is 15 amino acids long. CDR1 and CDR2 (germline): KGHDR, SFDVKD. CDR3 amino acids: CATSDQTGGADTQYF. The DNA for the CDR3 is TGTGCCACCAGTGATCAAACGGGAGGGGCGGATACGCAGTATTTT.

This chain joins TRBV10-3 and TRBJ1-2; D gene unclear. This CDR3 is 11 amino acids long. V was cut by 9 bases and J by 0 bases, with 5 bases left in between. CDR1 and CDR2 (germline): ENHRY, SYGVKD. The CDR3 sequence: CAILANYGYTF. The CDR3 nucleotides are TGTGCCATACTAGCTAACTATGGCTACACCTTC.

V usage is TRBV7-8 and J usage is TRBJ1-1, with a possible D match to TRBD1 (5 bases). Germline V gives CDR1 SGHVS, CDR2 FQNEAQ. Trimming stripped 5 bases from V and 11 bases from J, with 12 bases between. The CDR3 covers 11 residues. DNA of the CDR3: TGTGCCAGCAGCCGAGGGGATATGGCTTTCTTT. Its translation is CASSRGDMAFF. The full variable domain, with the rest looked up from reference TRBV7-8 and TRBJ1-1, is GAGVSQSPRYKVAKRGQDVALRCDPISGHVSLFWYQQALGQGPEFLTYFQNEAQLDKSGLPSDRFFAERPEGSVSTLKIQRTQQEDSAVYLCASSRGDMAFFGQGTRLTVV.